This paragraph reports one TCR beta chain. The antigen remains undetermined. V was shortened by 7 bases and J by 2 bases, with 12 bases between the two germline ends. The CDR3 loop spans 13 amino acids. Germline CDR1 is SQVTM and CDR2 is ANQGSEA. The record originates from a study of vaccination effects on CD4 cells after COVID-19. Whole-study results and caveats: Just 1 of 255 vaccine-induced clones in healthy recipients was cross-reactive.

Produced via immunoSEQ multiplex PCR; TCRdb's table is partial and in-frame only. This table has around 50,000 clones, around 67% appearing once. At the end of over 8 days of culture, CD4+ T cells were isolated. Sequenced material: CD4+ T cells from PBMCs cultured without peptide, taken before COVID-19 vaccination. The chain employs TRBV29-1 and TRBJ2-1; D perhaps matches TRBD1 (6 bases). This receptor was identified in a human donor who received a COVID-19 vaccine. The CDR3 reads CSGGGDTYNEQFF. For the CDR3, the DNA is TGCAGCGGAGGGGGTGACACCTACAATGAGCAGTTCTTC.